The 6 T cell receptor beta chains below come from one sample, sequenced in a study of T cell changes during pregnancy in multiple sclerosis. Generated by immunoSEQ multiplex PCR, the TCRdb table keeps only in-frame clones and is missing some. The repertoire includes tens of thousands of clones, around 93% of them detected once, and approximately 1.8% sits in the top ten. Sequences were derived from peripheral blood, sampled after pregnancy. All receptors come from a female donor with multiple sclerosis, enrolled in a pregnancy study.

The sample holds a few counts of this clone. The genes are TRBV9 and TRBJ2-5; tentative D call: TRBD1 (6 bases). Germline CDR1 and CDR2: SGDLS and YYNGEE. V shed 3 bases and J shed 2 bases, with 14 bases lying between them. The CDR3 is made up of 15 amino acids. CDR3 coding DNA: TGTGCCAGCAGCGCGAGTACAGGGTTGCAAGAGACCCAGTACTTC. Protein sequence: CASSASTGLQETQYF.

The CDR3 loop is CASSILAGGYEQYF. In nucleotides, the CDR3 is TGTGCCAGTAGTATCCTAGCGGGAGGCTACGAGCAGTACTTC. V and J are TRBV19 and TRBJ2-7; 11 nucleotides line up with TRBD2. The CDR3 is made up of 14 amino acids. V lost 3 bases and J lost 3; bases outside the gene matches: 1. CDR1 is LNHDA and CDR2 is SQIVND in the germline V gene (reference sequence).

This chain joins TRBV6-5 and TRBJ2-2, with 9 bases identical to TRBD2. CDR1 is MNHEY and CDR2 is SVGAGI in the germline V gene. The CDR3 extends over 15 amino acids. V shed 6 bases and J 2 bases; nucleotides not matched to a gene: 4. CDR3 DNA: TGTGCCAGCAGGAGTAGCGGGAGAAACACCGGGGAGCTGTTTTTT. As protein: CASRSSGRNTGELFF.

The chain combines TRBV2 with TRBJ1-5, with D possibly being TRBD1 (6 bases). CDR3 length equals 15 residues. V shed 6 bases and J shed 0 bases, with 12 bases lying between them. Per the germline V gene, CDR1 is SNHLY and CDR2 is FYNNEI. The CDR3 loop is CASSGQGNSNQPQHF. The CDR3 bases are TGTGCCAGCAGCGGCCAGGGGAATAGCAATCAGCCCCAGCATTTT.

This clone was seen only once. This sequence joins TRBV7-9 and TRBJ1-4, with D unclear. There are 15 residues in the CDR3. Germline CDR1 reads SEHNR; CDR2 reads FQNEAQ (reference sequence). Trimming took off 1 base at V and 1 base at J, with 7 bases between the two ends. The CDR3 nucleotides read TGTGCCAGCAGCTTAGTATCGGGAACTAATGAAAAACTGTTTTTT. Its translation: CASSLVSGTNEKLFF.

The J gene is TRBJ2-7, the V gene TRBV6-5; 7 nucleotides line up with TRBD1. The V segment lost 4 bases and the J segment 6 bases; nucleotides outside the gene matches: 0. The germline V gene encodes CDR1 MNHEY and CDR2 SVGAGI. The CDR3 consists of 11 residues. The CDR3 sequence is CASSSGGEQYF. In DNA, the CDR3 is TGTGCCAGCAGTTCAGGGGGCGAGCAGTACTTC.